This T cell receptor beta chain originates from a study of cytomegalovirus exposure and HLA in healthy donors. General study findings and limits: In an earlier analysis, most TCR beta V segments were productive about 87% or about 30% of the time. Clonal expansion, a later analysis showed, was greater in HLA-associated TCR beta chains than in equally common others. Presence/absence analyses assumed roughly uniform sequencing depth across donors.

Details on this clone: The target antigen is unknown.

CDR3 length: 15 residues. Trimming took 2 bases from V and 0 from J, leaving 9 bases between them. Germline V gene lookup returns CDR1 SGHTA and CDR2 FQGTGA. The PCR had 60 Vbeta and 13 Jbeta primers. Profiling relied on immunoSEQ multiplex PCR, and the TCRdb table lists in-frame clones only, not all of them. The table for this sample gives under 75,000 clones. Material for sequencing was PBMCs. This clonotype was sampled from a female donor in good health and CMV-seropositive. The chain uses TRBV7-3 and TRBJ2-3; D is perhaps TRBD1 (5 bases). CDR3 region: CASSLLAGSTDTQYF. For the CDR3, the DNA is TGTGCCAGCAGCTTACTGGCAGGGAGCACAGATACGCAGTATTTT.